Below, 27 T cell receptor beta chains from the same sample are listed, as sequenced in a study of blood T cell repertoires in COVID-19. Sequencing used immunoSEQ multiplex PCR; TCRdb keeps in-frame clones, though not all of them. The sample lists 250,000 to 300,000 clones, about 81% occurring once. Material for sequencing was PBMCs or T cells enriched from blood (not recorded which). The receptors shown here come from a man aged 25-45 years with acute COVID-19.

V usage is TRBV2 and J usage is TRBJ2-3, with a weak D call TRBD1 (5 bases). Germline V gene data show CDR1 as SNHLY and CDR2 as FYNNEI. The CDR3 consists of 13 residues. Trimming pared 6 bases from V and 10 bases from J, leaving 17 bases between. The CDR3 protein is CASSDQGFKAQYF. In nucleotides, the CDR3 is TGTGCCAGCAGCGACCAGGGCTTCAAGGCGCAGTATTTT.

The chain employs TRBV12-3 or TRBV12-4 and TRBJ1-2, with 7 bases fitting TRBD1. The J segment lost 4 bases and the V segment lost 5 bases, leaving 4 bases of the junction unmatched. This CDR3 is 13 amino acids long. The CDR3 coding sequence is TGTGCCAGCAGTGCCGGGACAGCCTATGGCTACACCTTC. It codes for CASSAGTAYGYTF.

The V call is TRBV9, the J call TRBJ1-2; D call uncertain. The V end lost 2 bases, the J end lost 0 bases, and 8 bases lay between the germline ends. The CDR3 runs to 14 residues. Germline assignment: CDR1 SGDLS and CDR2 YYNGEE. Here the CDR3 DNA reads TGTGCCAGCAGCGTTGGTGGCACTAACTATGGCTACACCTTC. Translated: CASSVGGTNYGYTF.

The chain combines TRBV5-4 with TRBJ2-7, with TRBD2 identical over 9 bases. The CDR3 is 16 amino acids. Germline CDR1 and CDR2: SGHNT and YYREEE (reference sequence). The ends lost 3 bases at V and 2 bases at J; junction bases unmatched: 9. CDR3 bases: TGTGCCAGCAGCTATTCTAGCGGGACAGCGACCTACGAGCAGTACGTC. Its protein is CASSYSSGTATYEQYV.

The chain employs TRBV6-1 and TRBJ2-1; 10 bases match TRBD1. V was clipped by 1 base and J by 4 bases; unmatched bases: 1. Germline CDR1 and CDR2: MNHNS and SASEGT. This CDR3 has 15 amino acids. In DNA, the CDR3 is TGTGCCAGCAGTGAAGGACAGGGGGCGTACAATGAGCAGTTCTTC. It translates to CASSEGQGAYNEQFF.

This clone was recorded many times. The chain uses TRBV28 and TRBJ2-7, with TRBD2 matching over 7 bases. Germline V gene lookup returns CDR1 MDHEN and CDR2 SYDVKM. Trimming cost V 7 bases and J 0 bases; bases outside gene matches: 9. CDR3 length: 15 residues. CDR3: CASTPTSPRSYEQYV. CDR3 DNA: TGTGCCAGCACACCGACTAGCCCTCGCTCCTACGAGCAGTACGTC.

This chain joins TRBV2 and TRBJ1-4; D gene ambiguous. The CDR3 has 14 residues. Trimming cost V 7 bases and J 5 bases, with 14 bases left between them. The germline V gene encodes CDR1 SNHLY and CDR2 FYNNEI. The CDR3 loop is CASIEGPENEKLFF. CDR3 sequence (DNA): TGTGCCAGCATCGAAGGCCCGGAGAATGAAAAACTGTTTTTT.

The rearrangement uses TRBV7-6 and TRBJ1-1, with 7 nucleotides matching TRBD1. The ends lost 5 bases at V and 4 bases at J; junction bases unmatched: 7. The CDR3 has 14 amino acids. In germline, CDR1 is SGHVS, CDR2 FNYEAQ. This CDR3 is CASSKTTGFTEAFF. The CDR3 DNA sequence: TGTGCCAGCAGCAAGACGACAGGGTTCACTGAAGCTTTCTTT.

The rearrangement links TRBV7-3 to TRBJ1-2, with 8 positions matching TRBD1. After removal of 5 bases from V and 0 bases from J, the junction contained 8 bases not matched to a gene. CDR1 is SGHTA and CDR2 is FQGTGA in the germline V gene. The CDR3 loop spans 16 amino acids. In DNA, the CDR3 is TGTGCCAGCAGCCGAAACGGACAGGGTTCTAACTATGGCTACACCTTC. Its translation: CASSRNGQGSNYGYTF.

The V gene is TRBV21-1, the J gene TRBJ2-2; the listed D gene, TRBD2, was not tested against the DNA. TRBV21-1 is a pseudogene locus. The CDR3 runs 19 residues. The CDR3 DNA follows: TGTGCCAGCAGCAAAGTCGGGACTTCTCCTACCCCGGGCACCGGGGAGCTGTTTTTT. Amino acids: CASSKVGTSPTPGTGELFF.

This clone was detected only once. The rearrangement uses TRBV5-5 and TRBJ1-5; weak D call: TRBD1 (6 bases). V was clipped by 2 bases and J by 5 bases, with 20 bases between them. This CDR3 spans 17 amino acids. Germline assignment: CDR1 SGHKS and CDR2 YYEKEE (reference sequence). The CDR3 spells CASSLSTADRVYQPQHF. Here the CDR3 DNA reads TGTGCCAGCAGCTTATCCACTGCGGACAGAGTTTATCAGCCCCAGCATTTT.

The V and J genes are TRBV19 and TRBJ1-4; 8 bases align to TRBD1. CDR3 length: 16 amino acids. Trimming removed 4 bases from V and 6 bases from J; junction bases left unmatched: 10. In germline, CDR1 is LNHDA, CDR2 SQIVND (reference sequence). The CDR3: CASSNTLRGQDEKLFF. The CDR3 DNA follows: TGTGCCAGTAGTAACACTCTCAGGGGGCAAGATGAAAAACTGTTTTTT.

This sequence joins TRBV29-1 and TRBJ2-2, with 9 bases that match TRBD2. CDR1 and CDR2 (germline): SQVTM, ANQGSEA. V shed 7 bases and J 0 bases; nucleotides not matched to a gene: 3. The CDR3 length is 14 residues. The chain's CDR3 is CSALAGANTGELFF. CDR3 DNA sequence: TGCAGCGCACTAGCGGGCGCGAACACCGGGGAGCTGTTTTTT.

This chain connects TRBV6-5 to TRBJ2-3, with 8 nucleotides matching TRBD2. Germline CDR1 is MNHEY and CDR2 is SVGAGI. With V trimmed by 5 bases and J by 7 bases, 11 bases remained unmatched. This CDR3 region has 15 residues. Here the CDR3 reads CASSRERGSWHTQYF. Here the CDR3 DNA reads TGTGCCAGCAGTCGAGAGCGGGGGAGTTGGCATACGCAGTATTTT.

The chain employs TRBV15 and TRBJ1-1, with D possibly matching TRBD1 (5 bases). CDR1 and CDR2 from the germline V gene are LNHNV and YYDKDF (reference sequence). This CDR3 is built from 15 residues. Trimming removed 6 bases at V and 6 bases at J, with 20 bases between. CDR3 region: CATSTLLGGEAEAFF. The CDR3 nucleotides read TGTGCCACCAGTACCCTTTTGGGGGGGGAAGCTGAAGCTTTCTTT.

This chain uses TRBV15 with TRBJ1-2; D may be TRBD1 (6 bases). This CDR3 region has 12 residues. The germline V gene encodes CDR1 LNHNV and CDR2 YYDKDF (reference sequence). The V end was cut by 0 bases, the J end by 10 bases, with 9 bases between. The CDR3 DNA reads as TGTGCCACCAGCAGAGATGGACAGTCCTACACCTTC. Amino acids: CATSRDGQSYTF. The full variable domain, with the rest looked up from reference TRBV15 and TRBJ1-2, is DAMVIQNPRYQVTQFGKPVTLSCSQTLNHNVMYWYQQKSSQAPKLLFHYYDKDFNNEADTPDNFQSRRPNTSFCFLDIRSPGLGDTAMYLCATSRDGQSYTFGSGTRLTVV.

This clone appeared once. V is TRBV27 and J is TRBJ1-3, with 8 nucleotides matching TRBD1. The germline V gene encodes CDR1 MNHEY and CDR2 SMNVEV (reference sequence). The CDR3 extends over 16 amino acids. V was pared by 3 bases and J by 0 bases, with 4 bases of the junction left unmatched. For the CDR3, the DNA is TGTGCCAGCAGTTTGACAGGGGCGCCCTCTGGAAACACCATATATTTT. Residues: CASSLTGAPSGNTIYF.

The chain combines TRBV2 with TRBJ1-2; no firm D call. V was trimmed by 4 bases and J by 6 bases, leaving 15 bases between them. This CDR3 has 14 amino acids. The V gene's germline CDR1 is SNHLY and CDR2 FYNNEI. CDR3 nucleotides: TGTGCCAGCAGTGCCAGGCTGGGTGACCATGGCTACACCTTC. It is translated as CASSARLGDHGYTF.

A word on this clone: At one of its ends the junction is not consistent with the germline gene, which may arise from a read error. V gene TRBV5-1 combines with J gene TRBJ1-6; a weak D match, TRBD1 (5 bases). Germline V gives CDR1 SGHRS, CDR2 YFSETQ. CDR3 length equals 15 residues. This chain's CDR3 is CASRQGASYNSPLHF. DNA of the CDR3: TGTGCCAGCAGACAAGGGGCGTCCTATAATTCACCCCTCCACTTT.

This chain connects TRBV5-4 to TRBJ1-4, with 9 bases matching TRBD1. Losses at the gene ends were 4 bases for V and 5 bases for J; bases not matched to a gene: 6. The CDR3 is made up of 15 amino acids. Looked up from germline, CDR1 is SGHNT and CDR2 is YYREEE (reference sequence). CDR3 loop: CASSANRGPNEKLFF. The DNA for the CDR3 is TGTGCCAGCAGCGCAAACAGGGGGCCAAATGAAAAACTGTTTTTT.

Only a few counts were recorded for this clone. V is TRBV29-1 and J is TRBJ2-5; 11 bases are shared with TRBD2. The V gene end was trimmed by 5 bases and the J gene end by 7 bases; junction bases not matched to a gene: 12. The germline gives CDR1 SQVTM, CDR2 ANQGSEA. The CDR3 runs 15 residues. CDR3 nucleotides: TGCAGCGTTCTAATAGCGGGAGGGCCGATGGTGACCCAGTACTTC. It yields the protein CSVLIAGGPMVTQYF.

CDR3 in amino acids: CASSVGAGAYNEQFF. The DNA for the CDR3 is TGTGCCAGCAGCGTTGGAGCGGGAGCCTACAATGAGCAGTTCTTC. This chain uses TRBV9 with TRBJ2-1, with 8 bases aligning to TRBD2. Germline CDR1 and CDR2: SGDLS and YYNGEE. The CDR3 has 15 amino acids. Trimming removed 2 bases from V and 2 bases from J; junction bases left unmatched: 3.

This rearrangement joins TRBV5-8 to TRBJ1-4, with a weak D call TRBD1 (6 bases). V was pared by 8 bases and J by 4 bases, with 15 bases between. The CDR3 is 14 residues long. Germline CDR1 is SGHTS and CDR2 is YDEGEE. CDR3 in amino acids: CARTTGSLNEKLFF. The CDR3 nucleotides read TGTGCCAGAACAACAGGGAGCCTTAATGAAAAACTGTTTTTT.

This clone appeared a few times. CDR3 residues: CASSDRVGGYTF. CDR3 DNA sequence: TGTGCCAGCAGTGACAGGGTTGGTGGCTACACCTTC. The chain carries TRBV6-1 and TRBJ1-2; D is perhaps TRBD1 (5 bases). Germline V gene data show CDR1 as MNHNS and CDR2 as SASEGT. The V and J ends lost 3 bases and 7 bases respectively, with 9 bases between them. The CDR3 totals 12 residues.

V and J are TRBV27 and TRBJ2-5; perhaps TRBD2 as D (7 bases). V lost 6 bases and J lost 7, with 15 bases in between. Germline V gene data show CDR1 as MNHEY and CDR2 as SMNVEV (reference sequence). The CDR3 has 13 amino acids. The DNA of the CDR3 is TGTGCCAGCAGCACAAGGGGGGGTGGGACCCAGTACTTC. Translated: CASSTRGGGTQYF.

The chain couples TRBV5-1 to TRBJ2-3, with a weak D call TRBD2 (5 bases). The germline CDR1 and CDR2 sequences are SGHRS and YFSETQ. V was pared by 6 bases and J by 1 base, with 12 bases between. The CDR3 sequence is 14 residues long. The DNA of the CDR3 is TGCGCCAGCATAAGCGGTGGGGGCACAGATACGCAGTATTTT. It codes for CASISGGGTDTQYF.

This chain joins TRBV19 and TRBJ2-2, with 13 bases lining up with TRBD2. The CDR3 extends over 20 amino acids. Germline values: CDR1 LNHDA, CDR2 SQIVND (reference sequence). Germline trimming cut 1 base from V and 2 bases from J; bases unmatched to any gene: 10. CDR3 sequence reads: CASSIVESGTSGKNTGELFF. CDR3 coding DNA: TGTGCCAGTAGTATAGTCGAATCCGGGACTAGCGGGAAAAACACCGGGGAGCTGTTTTTT.